A selection of T cell receptor beta chains follows, all from one sample in a study of molecular identifiers for immune sequencing clone quantification. TCRdb reanalysed the PCR reads using MiXCR and keeps one entry per CDR3 protein. This table has hundreds of thousands of distinct CDR3 sequences, roughly 21% appearing once. The sequenced sample was naive CD8+ T cells from blood, with Jurkat cell RNA spiked in. The receptors originated from a human donor in good health. Some libraries in this study had Jurkat cell RNA spiked in. The CDR3 runs from the conserved cysteine through the conserved F or W. The D gene is left open where the match is weak. The size of a clone is reported for some rows only, either as once, few or many, or as a class for expanded clones.

d_call j_call clone_size v_call cdr3_nt cdr3_aa
- TRBJ2-2 many TRBV24-1 TGTGCCACCAGAACTCGCGCCGGGGAGCTGTTTTTT CATRTRAGELFF
- TRBJ1-4 few TRBV11-2 TGTGCCAGCAGGGGGGTCGGGGGGGAAAAACTGTTTTTT CASRGVGGEKLFF
- TRBJ2-7 many TRBV12-3/TRBV12-4 TGTGCCAGCAGTTCCCGACAGGTCACCGGGGGGGAGCAGTACTTC CASSSRQVTGGEQYF
- TRBJ2-7 many TRBV13 TGTGCCAGCAGCTTAGGCGGGACACTCTCCTACGAGCAGTACTTC CASSLGGTLSYEQYF
- TRBJ1-1 - TRBV1 TGCACCAGCAGCCGGGCCCGAAACGACACTGGAGCTTTCTTT CTSSRARNDTGAFF
- TRBJ2-7 - TRBV11-2 TGTGCCAGCAGCTCCCTTCGGTACGAGCAGTACTTC CASSSLRYEQYF
TRBD2 TRBJ2-2 few TRBV7-9 TGTGCCAGCAGCTTGACTAGCGGGGCCAGCCCGTCCGGGGAGCTGTTTTTT CASSLTSGASPSGELFF
- TRBJ2-5 many TRBV20-1 TGCAGTGCTAGAGCCAGGGGGCGGGGGGGCCTTGAAGAGACCCAGTACTTC CSARARGRGGLEETQYF
TRBD2 TRBJ2-2 many TRBV7-9 TGTGCCAGCAGCCCCCTAGCGGGAGCGAGGGCCGGGGAGCTGTTTTTT CASSPLAGARAGELFF
TRBD1 TRBJ2-7 - TRBV5-1 TGCGCCAGCAGCGAGGACAGGGATCTTCGCGAGCAGTACTTC CASSEDRDLREQYF
- TRBJ2-2 many TRBV21-1 TGTGCCAGCAGCAAAGCCCCCCCGCCGGGACCGAGCACCGGGGAGCTGTTTTTT CASSKAPPPGPSTGELFF
- TRBJ2-1 many TRBV19 TGTGCCAGTAGTATAGGATCCTACAATGAGCAGTTCTTC CASSIGSYNEQFF
- TRBJ2-7 - TRBV13 TGTGCCAGCAGCTTAAAAGGTATTTTTTCCAACGAGCAGTACTTC CASSLKGIFSNEQYF
- TRBJ1-1 many TRBV30 TGTGCCTGGAGTCCTGGGACGAACACTGAAGCTTTCTTT CAWSPGTNTEAFF
- TRBJ2-5 many TRBV25-1 TGTGCCAGATCGGGCACCCAAGAGACCCAGTACTTC CARSGTQETQYF
- TRBJ2-3 - TRBV9 TGTGCCAGCAGCGTAGGGTCGGGGGCCGGCACAGATACGCAGTATTTT CASSVGSGAGTDTQYF
TRBD1 TRBJ2-5 few TRBV27 TGTGCCAGCAGCCCCGATCTCGGGACAGAAGAAGAGACCCAGTACTTC CASSPDLGTEEETQYF
- TRBJ2-2 many TRBV12-3/TRBV12-4 TGTGCCAGCGGTTCCGGACCCGGGGAGCTGTTTTTT CASGSGPGELFF